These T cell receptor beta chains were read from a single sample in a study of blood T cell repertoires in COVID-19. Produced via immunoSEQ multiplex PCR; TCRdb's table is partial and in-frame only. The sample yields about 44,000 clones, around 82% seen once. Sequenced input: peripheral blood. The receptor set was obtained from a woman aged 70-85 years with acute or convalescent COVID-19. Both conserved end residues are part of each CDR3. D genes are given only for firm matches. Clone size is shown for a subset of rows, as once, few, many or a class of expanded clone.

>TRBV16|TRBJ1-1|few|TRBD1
CASKGQGALGTEAFF
TGTGCCAGCAAGGGACAGGGGGCGCTGGGGACTGAAGCTTTCTTT
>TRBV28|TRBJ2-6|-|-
CASSPPPGVDRSGANVLTF
TGTGCCAGCAGTCCCCCCCCAGGGGTGGATCGGTCTGGGGCCAACGTCCTGACTTTC
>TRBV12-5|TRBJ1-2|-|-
CAIFGGSYGYTF
TGTGCTATCTTCGGGGGGAGCTATGGCTACACCTTC
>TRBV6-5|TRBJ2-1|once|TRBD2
CASSLAGGPKFF
TGTGCCAGCAGCCTAGCGGGAGGGCCGAAGTTCTTC
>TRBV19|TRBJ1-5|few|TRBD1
CASRDRAVQPQHF
TGTGCCAGTAGAGACAGGGCGGTTCAGCCCCAGCATTTT
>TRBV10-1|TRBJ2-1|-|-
CASSESKGGEQFF
TGCGCCAGCAGTGAGTCGAAGGGGGGGGAGCAGTTCTTC
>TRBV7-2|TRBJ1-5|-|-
CASSSGRVWDSNQPQHF
TGTGCCAGCAGCTCCGGGCGGGTTTGGGATAGCAATCAGCCCCAGCATTTT
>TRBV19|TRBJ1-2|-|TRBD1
CASSPGQGLPGGYTF
TGTGCCAGTAGTCCAGGACAGGGCCTCCCCGGAGGCTACACCTTC
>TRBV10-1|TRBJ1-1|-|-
CATAEAFF
TGCGCCACCGCTGAAGCTTTCTTT
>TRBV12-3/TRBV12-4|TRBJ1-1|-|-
CASSSPMLTEAFF
TGTGCCAGCAGTTCCCCTATGCTCACTGAAGCTTTCTTT
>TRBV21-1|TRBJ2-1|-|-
CASSLPGGLANEQFF
TGTGCCAGCAGCCTACCGGGGGGGCTCGCCAATGAGCAGTTCTTC
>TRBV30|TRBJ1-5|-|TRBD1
CAWRMRGQNSNQPQHF
TGTGCCTGGAGAATGAGGGGACAGAATAGCAATCAGCCCCAGCATTTT
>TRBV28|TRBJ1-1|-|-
CASSSNPSPIHTEAFF
TGTGCCAGCAGTAGCAATCCTTCGCCCATCCACACTGAAGCTTTCTTT
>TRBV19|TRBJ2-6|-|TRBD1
CASSRTMGQGIAGANVLTF
TGTGCCAGTAGTAGAACCATGGGACAGGGGATAGCTGGGGCCAACGTCCTGACTTTC
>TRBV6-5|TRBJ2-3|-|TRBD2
CASAGGRGSTDTQYF
TGTGCCAGCGCAGGCGGGAGGGGTAGCACAGATACGCAGTATTTT
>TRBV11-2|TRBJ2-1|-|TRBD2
CASSLSGRESYNEQFF
TGTGCCAGCAGCTTATCGGGGCGGGAGTCTTACAATGAGCAGTTCTTC
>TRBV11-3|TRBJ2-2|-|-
CAEMGTTGELFF
TGTGCCGAGATGGGGACAACCGGGGAGCTGTTTTTT
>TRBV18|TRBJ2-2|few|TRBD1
CASSLDRGGAGELFF
TGTGCCAGCTCCCTCGACAGGGGCGGTGCCGGGGAGCTGTTTTTT
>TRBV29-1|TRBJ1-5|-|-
CSVATSAGDLQPQHF
TGCAGCGTTGCGACATCAGCAGGGGACCTGCAGCCCCAGCATTTT
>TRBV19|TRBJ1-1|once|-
CASRGVSGVNTEAFF
TGTGCCAGTAGAGGGGTGTCAGGGGTGAACACTGAAGCTTTCTTT
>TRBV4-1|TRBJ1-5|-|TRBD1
CASSRLQGSNQPQHF
TGCGCCAGCAGCCGATTACAGGGGTCCAATCAGCCCCAGCATTTT
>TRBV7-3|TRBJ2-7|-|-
CASSLRLADEQYF
TGTGCCAGCAGCTTAAGATTAGCGGACGAGCAGTACTTC
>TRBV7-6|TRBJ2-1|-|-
CASSNTRGPFNEQFF
TGTGCCAGCAGCAATACCCGAGGGCCCTTTAATGAGCAGTTCTTC
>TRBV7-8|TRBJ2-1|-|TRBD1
CASSSTFLGDRNNEQFF
TGTGCCAGCAGCTCGACCTTTCTTGGGGACAGAAACAATGAGCAGTTCTTC
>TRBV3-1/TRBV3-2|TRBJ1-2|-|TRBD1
CASSRTGTGGDGYTF
TGTGCCAGCAGCCGTACCGGGACAGGGGGCGATGGCTACACCTTC
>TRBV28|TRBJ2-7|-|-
CASSLNRISSYEQYF
TGTGCCAGCAGTTTAAACAGGATCAGCTCCTACGAGCAGTACTTC
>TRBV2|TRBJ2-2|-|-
CASKLAQLMNTGELFF
TGTGCCAGCAAGCTAGCCCAACTTATGAACACCGGGGAGCTGTTTTTT
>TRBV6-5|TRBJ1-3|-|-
CASSYSRPGAGNTIYF
TGTGCCAGCAGTTACTCGAGGCCAGGGGCTGGAAACACCATATATTTT
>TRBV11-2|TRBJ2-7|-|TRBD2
CASSFASGSSYEQYF
TGTGCCAGCAGCTTCGCTAGCGGGAGCTCCTACGAGCAGTACTTC
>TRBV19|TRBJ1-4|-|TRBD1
CASSIWQGDEKLFF
TGTGCCAGTAGTATCTGGCAGGGGGACGAAAAACTGTTTTTT
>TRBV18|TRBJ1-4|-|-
CASSPRAEGEKLFF
TGTGCCAGCTCACCACGGGCAGAGGGAGAAAAACTGTTTTTT
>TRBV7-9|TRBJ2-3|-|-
CASTRGPHSTDTQYF
TGTGCCAGCACCAGAGGGCCCCATAGCACAGATACGCAGTATTTT
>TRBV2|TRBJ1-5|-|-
CASSERGLQPQHF
TGTGCCAGCAGTGAAAGGGGCCTTCAGCCCCAGCATTTT
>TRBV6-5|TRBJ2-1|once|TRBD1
CASRVGTGGYNEQFF
TGTGCCAGCAGAGTAGGGACAGGGGGGTACAATGAGCAGTTCTTC
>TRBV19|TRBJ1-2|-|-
CASSPDSSSYTF
TGTGCCAGTAGTCCGGACAGCTCCTCGTACACCTTC
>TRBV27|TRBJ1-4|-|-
CASRRTDRRDEKLFF
TGTGCCAGCAGACGAACGGACAGACGGGATGAAAAACTGTTTTTT
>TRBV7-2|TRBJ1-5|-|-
CASSLTRVGGNQPQHF
TGTGCCAGCAGCTTAACTAGGGTGGGAGGCAATCAGCCCCAGCATTTT
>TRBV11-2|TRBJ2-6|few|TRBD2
CASSFLAGGPGFGANVLTF
TGTGCCAGCAGCTTCCTAGCGGGAGGGCCTGGCTTTGGGGCCAACGTCCTGACTTTC
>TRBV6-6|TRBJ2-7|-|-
CASSQERTLYEQYF
TGTGCCAGCAGTCAAGAGCGGACGCTCTACGAGCAGTACTTC
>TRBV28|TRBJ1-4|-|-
CASSGTGPPNEKLFF
TGTGCCAGCAGCGGAACAGGTCCACCTAATGAAAAACTGTTTTTT
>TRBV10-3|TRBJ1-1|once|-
CAISESNRARTEAFF
TGTGCCATCAGTGAGTCGAACAGGGCGAGGACTGAAGCTTTCTTT
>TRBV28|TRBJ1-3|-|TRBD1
CASNILGQANTIYF
TGTGCCAGCAACATTTTGGGACAGGCGAACACCATATATTTT
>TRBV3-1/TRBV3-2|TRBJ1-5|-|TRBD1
CASSQTGGASNQPQHF
TGTGCCAGCAGCCAGACAGGGGGAGCGAGCAATCAGCCCCAGCATTTT
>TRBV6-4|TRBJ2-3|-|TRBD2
CASSVTSRSTDTQYF
TGTGCCAGCAGCGTGACTAGCCGAAGCACAGATACGCAGTATTTT
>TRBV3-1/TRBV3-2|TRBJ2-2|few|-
CASSQARTPPGELFF
TGTGCCAGCAGCCAAGCCCGGACTCCACCCGGGGAGCTGTTTTTT
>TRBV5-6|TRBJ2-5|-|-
CASSLARNIAETQYF
TGTGCCAGCAGCTTGGCCCGTAATATAGCAGAGACCCAGTACTTC